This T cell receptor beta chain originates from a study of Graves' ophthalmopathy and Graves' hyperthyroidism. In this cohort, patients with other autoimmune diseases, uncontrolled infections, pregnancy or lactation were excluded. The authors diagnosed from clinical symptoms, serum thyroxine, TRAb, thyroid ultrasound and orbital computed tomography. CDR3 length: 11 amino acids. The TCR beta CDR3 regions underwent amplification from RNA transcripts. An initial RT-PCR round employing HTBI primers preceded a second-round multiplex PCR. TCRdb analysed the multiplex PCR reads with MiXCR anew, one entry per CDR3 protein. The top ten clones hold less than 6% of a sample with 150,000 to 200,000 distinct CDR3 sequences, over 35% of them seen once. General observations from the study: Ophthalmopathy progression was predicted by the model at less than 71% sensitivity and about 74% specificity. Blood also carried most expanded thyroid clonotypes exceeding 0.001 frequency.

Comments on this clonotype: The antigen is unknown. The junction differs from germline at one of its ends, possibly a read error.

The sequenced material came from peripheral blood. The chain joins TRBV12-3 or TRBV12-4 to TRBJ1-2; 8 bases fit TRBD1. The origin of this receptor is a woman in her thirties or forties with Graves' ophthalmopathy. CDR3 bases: TGTGCCAGCAGTTTAGCGGACAGGGCCAGCTTC. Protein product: CASSLADRASF.